The clone carrying this T cell receptor beta chain came up a few times. Antigen specificity is unknown. 13 Jbeta primers and 60 Vbeta primers were used for the PCR. Some clones are missing from TCRdb's copy, which holds only in-frame ones; the method was immunoSEQ multiplex PCR. The sample holds tens of thousands of clones, 55% to 75% seen once. This CDR3 is 15 amino acids long. Germline CDR1 and CDR2: SNHLY and FYNNEI. V was clipped by 6 bases and J by 5 bases; unmatched bases: 10. The data derive from a study of cytomegalovirus exposure and HLA in healthy donors. The study's findings and limits: As a later analysis showed, a missense DCLRE1C variant was linked to trimming of TCR beta V- and J-genes. Specificity for CMV antigens was confirmed in vitro for three of the CMV-associated chains. A later analysis revealed that TCR association rates differed between HLA loci, peaking at DRB1 and bottoming out at HLA-C.

V gene TRBV2 combines with J gene TRBJ2-3; TRBD1 agrees at 8 bases. The receptor was isolated from a man aged 40-55 years in good health and CMV-seropositive. Sequencing was done on a sample of PBMCs. The CDR3 protein is CASSLDRGVLDTQYF. The DNA for the CDR3 is TGTGCCAGCAGCTTAGACAGGGGAGTGTTAGATACGCAGTATTTT.